The 3 T cell receptor beta chains presented below share a single source sample, sequenced in a study of Ad26.COV2.S vaccination and SARS-CoV-2 variants. Libraries were prepared by immunoSEQ multiplex PCR; TCRdb keeps only in-frame clonotypes and omits some of them. The table lists 350,000 to 500,000 clones, 90% of them singletons. Specified treatment: roughly 19 received Ad26.COV2.S at low or high dose, single or two shots; several received placebo; per-sample allocation not given. Each sample was drawn 63 days after the first injection (of vaccine or placebo). Sequenced material: peripheral blood, taken in a trial of Ad26.COV2.S vaccine versus placebo. The receptors stem from a person between 18 and 60 years old who received the Ad26.COV2.S COVID-19 vaccine or a placebo.

The genes are TRBV3-1 (or the pseudogene TRBV3-2) and TRBJ1-1, with 9 bases aligning to TRBD1. The CDR3 spans 15 residues. Trimming removed 7 bases from V and 4 bases from J; junction bases left unmatched: 10. Germline-derived CDR1 and CDR2 are LGHDT and YNNKEL (reference sequence). The CDR3 region is CASMPRTGDGTEAFF. Here the CDR3 DNA reads TGTGCCAGCATGCCTCGGACAGGGGATGGCACTGAAGCTTTCTTT.

This rearrangement joins TRBV13 to TRBJ1-6; 7 bases align to TRBD1. V dropped 8 bases and J dropped 13; count of bases not matched to a gene: 8. This CDR3 has 12 amino acids. Germline loops: CDR1 PRHDT, CDR2 FYEKMQ (reference sequence). The CDR3 DNA sequence: TGTGCCAGCGCCCTTAAGGGGGCGCCCCTCCACTTT. Protein product: CASALKGAPLHF.

V usage is TRBV7-9 and J usage is TRBJ1-2; 10 bases line up with TRBD1. After removal of 5 bases from V and 7 bases from J, the junction contained 10 bases not matched to a gene. The germline V gene encodes CDR1 SEHNR and CDR2 FQNEAQ (reference sequence). The CDR3 covers 15 residues. Written as DNA, the CDR3 is TGTGCCAGCAGCCACATGGGGACAGGGGACGGTGGCTACACCTTC. This encodes CASSHMGTGDGGYTF.